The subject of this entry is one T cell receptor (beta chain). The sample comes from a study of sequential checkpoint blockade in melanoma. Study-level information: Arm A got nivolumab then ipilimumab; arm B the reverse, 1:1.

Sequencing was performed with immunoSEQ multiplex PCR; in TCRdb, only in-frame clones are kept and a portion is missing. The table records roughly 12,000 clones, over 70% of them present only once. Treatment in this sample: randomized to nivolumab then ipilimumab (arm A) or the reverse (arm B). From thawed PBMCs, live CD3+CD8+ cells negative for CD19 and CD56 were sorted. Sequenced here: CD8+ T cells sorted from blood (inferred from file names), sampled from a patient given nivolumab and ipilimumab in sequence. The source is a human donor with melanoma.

In nucleotides, the CDR3 is TGTGCCAGCAGTGACGACGGGGGGGCCACAGATACGCAGTATTTT. Protein: CASSDDGGATDTQYF. The chain joins TRBV6-4 to TRBJ2-3; 8 nucleotides match TRBD2. CDR1 and CDR2 from the germline V gene are MRHNA and SNTAGT. The CDR3 is 15 residues long. V shed 2 bases, J shed 2 bases, and the junction held 3 bases outside the gene matches.